This TCR beta chain came from a study of CD8 T cells in ankylosing spondylitis. About this clonotype: Antigen unknown.

TCRdb reprocessed the 5' RACE reads with MiXCR, giving one entry per CDR3 protein. Of about 750,000 distinct CDR3 sequences in the sample, roughly 19% were seen once. Trimming took 7 bases from V and 3 from J; bases not matched to a gene: 6. CDR3 length: 12 amino acids. Germline CDR1 DFQATT, CDR2 SNEGSKA (reference sequence). Findings and limits, study-wide: Relatively rare in peripheral blood, disease-linked clones were also CD8+. Ankylosing spondylitis blood seemed to carry a telltale TCR beta motif made of fewer than ten highly homologous variants.

V and J are TRBV20-1 and TRBJ2-7, with TRBD1 matching over 7 bases. Material for sequencing was blood, either unsorted or a sorted T cell fraction (not recorded which). The source is a male donor with ankylosing spondylitis. In DNA, the CDR3 is TGCAGTGTTCCGGACAGGCACTACGAGCAGTACTTC. Translating gives CSVPDRHYEQYF.